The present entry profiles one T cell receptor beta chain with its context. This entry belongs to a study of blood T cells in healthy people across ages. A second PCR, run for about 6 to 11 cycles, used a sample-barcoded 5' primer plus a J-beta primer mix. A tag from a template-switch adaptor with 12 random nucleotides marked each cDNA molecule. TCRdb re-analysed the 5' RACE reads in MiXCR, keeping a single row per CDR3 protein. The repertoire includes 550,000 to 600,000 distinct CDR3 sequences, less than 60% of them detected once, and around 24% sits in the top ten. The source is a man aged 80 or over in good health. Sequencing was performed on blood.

CDR3 sequence: CASSPRDTDYEQYF. The CDR3, as DNA: TGCGCCAGCAGCCCTCGGGACACGGACTACGAGCAGTACTTC. The rearrangement uses TRBV4-1 and TRBJ2-7; D is perhaps TRBD1 (6 bases). Trimming removed 4 bases at V and 3 bases at J, with 13 bases between. The CDR3 sequence is 14 residues long. Germline values: CDR1 MGHRA, CDR2 YSYEKL.